Sequencing of this T cell receptor (beta chain) was carried out in a study of shared clonotypes between healthy human individuals. In the study overall: Donor composition was a couple of women and three men, aged 18 to 49. CD4 naive cells filled three plates per donor, CD4 memory three, CD8 naive two and CD8 memory one.

TCRdb keeps only in-frame clones here, not all; method: immunoSEQ multiplex PCR. This table has 1.5 million to 2.5 million clones, approximately 94% appearing once. CDR1 WNHNN and CDR2 SYGVQD come from the germline V gene (reference sequence). Trimming removed 1 base from V and 4 bases from J; junction bases left unmatched: 3. The CDR3 runs to 14 residues. In the naive CD8 group, cells lacked CD45RO and were positively selected for CCR7, so terminally differentiated effector memory CD45RA+ cells were left out. The chain joins TRBV10-1 to TRBJ1-1; 7 bases are shared with TRBD1. This receptor was identified in a man aged 18 to 30 in good health. Sequencing input: naive CD8+ T cells sorted from blood. This chain's CDR3 is CASSEFTGATEAFF. The CDR3 region has the DNA TGCGCCAGCAGTGAGTTCACAGGGGCCACTGAAGCTTTCTTT.